The rows below give T cell receptor beta chains drawn from one sample of a study of blood T cell repertoires in COVID-19. Repertoires were generated with immunoSEQ multiplex PCR, while TCRdb's copy carries only in-frame clones and drops some. The table has approximately 260,000 clones, about 88% seen once; the top ten hold just over 6.5%. Material for sequencing was PBMCs or T cells enriched from blood (not recorded which). The receptor source for this set is a woman in her forties or fifties who had been exposed to COVID-19. The CDR3 runs from the conserved cysteine through the conserved F or W. The D gene is left open where the match is weak. Expanded clones get a size class; other rows say once, few or many, or leave the size out.

j_call	clone_size	v_call	d_call	cdr3_nt	cdr3_aa
TRBJ2-6	NA	TRBV5-1	NA	TGCGCCAGCTTCCCCGGGGTGCCCTCTGGGGCCAACGTCCTGACTTTC	CASFPGVPSGANVLTF
TRBJ1-5	NA	TRBV27	NA	TGTGCCAGCAGTTTACGGGGCGGGGGCAATCAGCCCCAGCATTTT	CASSLRGGGNQPQHF
TRBJ1-5	NA	TRBV10-3	TRBD1	TGTGCCATCAGGGGGGACAGTAGCAATCAGCCCCAGCATTTT	CAIRGDSSNQPQHF
TRBJ1-1	NA	TRBV7-9	NA	TGTGCCAGCAGCTCGTCCCGGGGGGTGGGCACTGAAGCTTTCTTT	CASSSSRGVGTEAFF
TRBJ1-1	once	TRBV14	NA	TGTGCCAGCAGCCCCAGCGCGTACAGGGTCAACGGTGAAGCTTTCTTT	CASSPSAYRVNGEAFF
TRBJ2-3	NA	TRBV3-1/TRBV3-2	TRBD2	TGTGCCAGCAGCCTGGGTATAGCGGGGAATCGCGATACGCAGTATTTT	CASSLGIAGNRDTQYF
TRBJ2-6	NA	TRBV9	TRBD1	TGTGCCAGCAGCGTAGACAGGGGGATCTCTGGGGCCAACGTCCTGACTTTC	CASSVDRGISGANVLTF
TRBJ2-2	NA	TRBV27	NA	TGTGCCAGCAGTTTTAGCGGTTCGGGGCCGTACGCCGGGGAGCTGTTTTTT	CASSFSGSGPYAGELFF
TRBJ1-2	NA	TRBV2	TRBD1	TGTGCCAGCAGCGACGCTCCGGGACAGGGAGGCTATGGCTACACCTTC	CASSDAPGQGGYGYTF
TRBJ1-5	NA	TRBV21-1	NA	TGTGCCAGCAGCAGGGGACAGGGCTTCAGTAGCAATCAGCCCCAGCATTTT	CASSRGQGFSSNQPQHF
TRBJ1-1	NA	TRBV10-3	NA	TGTGCCATCCGGTCAGCGGTGAACACTGAAGCTTTCTTT	CAIRSAVNTEAFF
TRBJ2-1	NA	TRBV30	NA	TGTGCCTGGACTCGACAGACGGGTTACAATGAGCAGTTCTTC	CAWTRQTGYNEQFF
TRBJ1-1	NA	TRBV5-1	NA	TGCGCCAGCAGCTTAAGTGCAGGGAGGACTGAAGCTTTCTTT	CASSLSAGRTEAFF
TRBJ1-1	NA	TRBV10-3	NA	TGTGCCATCAGTGAGTCGAAAGGGGTTACTGAAGCTTTCTTT	CAISESKGVTEAFF
TRBJ1-5	NA	TRBV19	NA	TGTGCCAGTAGGGCGGGACCGGTTGGGGGCAATCAGCCCCAGCATTTT	CASRAGPVGGNQPQHF
TRBJ2-2	NA	TRBV7-3	NA	TGTGCCAGCAGCTACGGGTCGAACACCGGGGAGCTGTTTTTT	CASSYGSNTGELFF
TRBJ1-4	NA	TRBV14	TRBD1	TGTGCCAGCAGCGAGGACAGGGGGTTTGAAAAACTGTTTTTT	CASSEDRGFEKLFF
TRBJ1-1	once	TRBV6-5	NA	TGTGCCAGCAGTACCACCCCGGGGATGAACACTGAAGCTTTCTTT	CASSTTPGMNTEAFF
TRBJ1-2	NA	TRBV5-1	TRBD1	TGCGCCAGCAGCGCCGGGACAGGGATCTACTATGGCTACACCTTC	CASSAGTGIYYGYTF
TRBJ1-1	NA	TRBV6-2/TRBV6-3	NA	TGTGCCAGCAGTTACCAGGGCCCGAACACTGAAGCTTTCTTT	CASSYQGPNTEAFF
TRBJ1-2	NA	TRBV2	NA	TGTGCCAGCAGTAGTACCGGGACAATCAATGGCTACACCTTC	CASSSTGTINGYTF
TRBJ2-7	NA	TRBV12-3/TRBV12-4	NA	TGTGCCAGCACCAGAGGGAGCTCCTACGAGCAGTACTTC	CASTRGSSYEQYF
TRBJ2-3	NA	TRBV13	NA	TGTGCCAGCAGCTTAAGTAGCGGAGGGCCAGATACGCAGTATTTT	CASSLSSGGPDTQYF
TRBJ2-3	NA	TRBV6-5	NA	TGTGCCAGCCTTGCTAGCGCTCGGAAGGCAGATACGCAGTATTTT	CASLASARKADTQYF
TRBJ1-5	NA	TRBV24-1	NA	TGTGCCACCAGTGATCCCACAGGGCCAAATCAGCCCCAGCATTTT	CATSDPTGPNQPQHF
TRBJ1-2	NA	TRBV14	NA	TGTGCCAGCAGCCAAGACTTTCTCTATGGCTACACCTTC	CASSQDFLYGYTF
TRBJ2-3	NA	TRBV7-2	TRBD1	TGTGCCAGCAGGGGCCGCCGGGACAGGGGGCACCTAGGCACAGATACGCAGTATTTT	CASRGRRDRGHLGTDTQYF
TRBJ1-6	once	TRBV18	TRBD1	TGTGCCAGCTCACCACGGGACAGGGGGTCACCCCTCCACTTT	CASSPRDRGSPLHF
TRBJ1-1	few	TRBV2	TRBD1	TGTGCCAGCAGCCGGGACAGGGAAGAAGCTTTCTTT	CASSRDREEAFF
TRBJ1-1	NA	TRBV19	TRBD1	TGTGCCAGTAGTACCGGGACAGGGTCAGCTTTCTTT	CASSTGTGSAFF
TRBJ1-2	NA	TRBV6-5	TRBD1	TGTGCCAGCAGATACACAGGGGCAGGCGGTGGCTACACCTTC	CASRYTGAGGGYTF
TRBJ1-3	NA	TRBV27	NA	TGTGCCAGCAGTTTAGGTCGAGGGTCCGTCTACACCATATATTTT	CASSLGRGSVYTIYF
TRBJ1-4	once	TRBV6-2/TRBV6-3	NA	TGTGCCAGCAGTTACGCGGAAGCTTTTAATGAAAAACTGTTTTTT	CASSYAEAFNEKLFF
TRBJ1-2	NA	TRBV7-9	NA	TGTGCCAGCAGCTTAGCGAGCGGCTACACCTTC	CASSLASGYTF
TRBJ2-7	NA	TRBV5-1	NA	TGCGCCAGCAGCTTGGCTCGACAGGAACCCTACGAGCAGTACTTC	CASSLARQEPYEQYF
TRBJ1-2	NA	TRBV6-5	TRBD1	TGTGCCAGCAGTTCCCCCCGACAGGGGCGGGACTATGGCTACACCTTC	CASSSPRQGRDYGYTF
TRBJ1-2	few	TRBV2	TRBD1	TGTGCCAGTGGGAATATTGGAGGGGGCAATGGCTACACCTTC	CASGNIGGGNGYTF
TRBJ2-7	NA	TRBV21-1	NA	TGTGCCAGCAACCCTCTGCGGGGTTCCTACGAGCAGTACTTC	CASNPLRGSYEQYF
TRBJ1-2	NA	TRBV29-1	NA	TGCAGCGTTGAAGATGGGGGGGCCGGGTATGGCTACACCTTC	CSVEDGGAGYGYTF
TRBJ2-1	once	TRBV28	NA	TGTGCCAGCAACTTAGGACTACCCTACAATGAGCAGTTCTTC	CASNLGLPYNEQFF